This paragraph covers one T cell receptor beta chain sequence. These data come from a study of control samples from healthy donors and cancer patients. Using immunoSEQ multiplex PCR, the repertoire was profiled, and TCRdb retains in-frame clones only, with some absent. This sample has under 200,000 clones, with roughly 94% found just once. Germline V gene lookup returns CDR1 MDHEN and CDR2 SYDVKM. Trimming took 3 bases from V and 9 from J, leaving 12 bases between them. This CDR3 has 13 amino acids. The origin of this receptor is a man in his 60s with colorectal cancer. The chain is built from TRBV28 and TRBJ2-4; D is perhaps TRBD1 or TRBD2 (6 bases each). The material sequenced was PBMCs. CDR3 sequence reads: CASSLEGDGIQYF. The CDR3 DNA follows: TGTGCCAGCAGTTTGGAGGGGGATGGCATTCAGTACTTC.